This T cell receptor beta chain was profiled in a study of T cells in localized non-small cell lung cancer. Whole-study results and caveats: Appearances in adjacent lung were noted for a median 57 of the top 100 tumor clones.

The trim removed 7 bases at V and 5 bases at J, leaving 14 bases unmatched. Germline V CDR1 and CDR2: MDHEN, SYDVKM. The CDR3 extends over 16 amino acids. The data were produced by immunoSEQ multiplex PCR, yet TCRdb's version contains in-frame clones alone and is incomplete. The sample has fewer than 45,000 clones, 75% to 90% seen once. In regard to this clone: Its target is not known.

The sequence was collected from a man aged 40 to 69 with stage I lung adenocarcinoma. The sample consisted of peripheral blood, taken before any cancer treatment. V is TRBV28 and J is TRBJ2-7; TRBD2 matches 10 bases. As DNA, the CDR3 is TGTGCCAGCACTCCAGCCAGGCTAGCGGGAGCTAACGAGCAGTACTTC. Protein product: CASTPARLAGANEQYF.